These 27 T cell receptor beta chains were all obtained from the same sample, sequenced in a study of CD8 T cells in Susac syndrome. Random hexamers were used to reverse transcribe an amount of about 0.45 to 1 ug RNA. TCRdb reprocessed the immunoSEQ multiplex PCR reads with MiXCR, giving one entry per CDR3 protein. The data contain around 190,000 distinct CDR3 sequences, 85% to 95% of them singletons. Sequenced: CD4+ T cells from PBMCs. The origin of the receptors is a human donor in good health.

In DNA, the CDR3 is TGCAGCTTCGAGGGTCCGTCCACTGAAGCTTTCTTT. Translating gives CSFEGPSTEAFF. The chain combines TRBV29-1 with TRBJ1-1, with no clear D. The CDR3 length is 12 residues. V shed 8 bases and J shed 4 bases, with 14 bases lying between them. The V gene's germline CDR1 is SQVTM and CDR2 ANQGSEA.

The J gene is TRBJ1-2, the V gene TRBV6-1; D may be TRBD1 (5 bases). The CDR3 contains 13 residues. Trimming took 4 bases from V and 7 from J, leaving 13 bases between them. Germline V gives CDR1 MNHNS, CDR2 SASEGT. CDR3 loop: CASSAGQGAGYTF. In DNA, the CDR3 is TGTGCCAGCAGTGCGGGCCAAGGGGCTGGCTACACCTTC.

The rearrangement joins TRBV7-9 to TRBJ2-3, with D perhaps assigned TRBD1 or TRBD2 (5 bases each). In germline, CDR1 is SEHNR, CDR2 FQNEAQ (reference sequence). V was trimmed by 5 bases and J by 5 bases, leaving 17 bases between them. CDR3 size: 15 residues. The CDR3 sequence: CASSPHRGQGDTQYF. CDR3 nucleotides: TGTGCCAGCAGCCCCCATCGGGGCCAGGGAGATACGCAGTATTTT.

J is TRBJ1-5 and V is TRBV28, with no clear D. The V and J ends lost 3 bases and 0 bases respectively, with 12 bases between them. Germline assignment: CDR1 MDHEN and CDR2 SYDVKM. The CDR3 has 16 amino acids. The CDR3 bases are TGTGCCAGCAGTTTTCCGACTGGCCCTAGCAATCAGCCCCAGCATTTT. The encoded protein is CASSFPTGPSNQPQHF. Filled out from reference TRBV28 and TRBJ1-5, the complete variable domain reads DVKVTQSSRYLVKRTGEKVFLECVQDMDHENMFWYRQDPGLGLRLIYFSYDVKMKEKGDIPEGYSVSREKKERFSLILESASTNQTSMYLCASSFPTGPSNQPQHFGDGTRLSIL.

The chain uses TRBV19 and TRBJ1-1; D unresolved. Trimming left V 7 bases short and J 5 bases short, with 17 bases between. Per the germline V gene, CDR1 is LNHDA and CDR2 is SQIVND (reference sequence). This CDR3 spans 14 amino acids. The CDR3 spells CASTPSSRRTEAFF. The CDR3 bases are TGTGCCAGTACCCCTTCCTCGAGGCGGACTGAAGCTTTCTTT.

The genes are TRBV7-3 and TRBJ2-1; D is uncertain. V was clipped by 2 bases and J by 9 bases, with 17 bases between them. Looked up from germline, CDR1 is SGHTA and CDR2 is FQGTGA. This CDR3 spans 15 amino acids. CDR3 loop: CASSLGWSAGREQFF. The CDR3 nucleotides are TGTGCCAGCAGCTTAGGTTGGTCCGCCGGACGTGAGCAGTTCTTC.

This clonotype was picked up one time. This sequence joins TRBV29-1 and TRBJ1-2; 7 positions match TRBD1. Losses at the gene ends were 0 bases for V and 4 bases for J; bases not matched to a gene: 5. The CDR3 has 14 amino acids. The V gene's germline CDR1 is SQVTM and CDR2 ANQGSEA. DNA of the CDR3: TGCAGCGTTGAAGATCGGCCAGGGGGCTATGGCTACACCTTC. This gives the protein CSVEDRPGGYGYTF.

V and J are TRBV5-1 and TRBJ2-3; D is unclear. CDR1 is SGHRS and CDR2 is YFSETQ in the germline V gene. V shed 0 bases and J shed 2 bases, with 7 bases lying between them. CDR3 length: 14 residues. The CDR3 reads CASSLEANTDTQYF. DNA of the CDR3: TGCGCCAGCAGCTTGGAGGCCAACACAGATACGCAGTATTTT.

This chain connects TRBV30 to TRBJ1-1; D not certain. The germline CDR1 and CDR2 sequences are GTSNPN and SVGIG (reference sequence). The length of the CDR3 is 12 residues. Deletions cut 3 bases from V and 2 bases from J, with 7 bases between. The CDR3 DNA is TGTGCCTGGAGGCAGAGAAACACTGAAGCTTTCTTT. It encodes CAWRQRNTEAFF.

The CDR3, as DNA: TGTGCCAGCAGCCAAGCCGCCCCGGCCGGGGAGCTGTTTTTT. Protein sequence: CASSQAAPAGELFF. V usage is TRBV3-1 and J usage is TRBJ2-2; D remains unclear. V lost 1 base and J 6 bases, leaving 9 bases between the germline ends. This CDR3 spans 14 amino acids. The germline gives CDR1 LGHDT, CDR2 YNNKEL (reference sequence).

This rearrangement joins TRBV3-1 to TRBJ2-7, with 8 nucleotides matching TRBD1. This CDR3 is built from 17 residues. J was trimmed by 4 bases and V by 4 bases; bases with no gene match: 15. Germline CDR1 LGHDT, CDR2 YNNKEL (reference sequence). CDR3 in DNA: TGTGCCAGCAGCCCAAACCCCGGACAGGGAGGCGATTACGAGCAGTACTTC. It codes for CASSPNPGQGGDYEQYF.

J is TRBJ2-1 and V is TRBV20-1; D is unclear. V lost 0 bases and J lost 3, with 9 bases in between. This CDR3 has 14 residues. In germline, CDR1 is DFQATT, CDR2 SNEGSKA (reference sequence). CDR3 amino acids: CSARDRRFYNEQFF. CDR3 coding DNA: TGCAGTGCTAGAGATCGAAGGTTCTACAATGAGCAGTTCTTC.

V usage is TRBV24-1 and J usage is TRBJ2-2; possible D gene TRBD1, 6 bases. V was shortened by 0 bases and J by 7 bases, with 26 bases between the two germline ends. The germline CDR1 and CDR2 sequences are KGHDR and SFDVKD. CDR3 length equals 20 residues. Here the CDR3 DNA reads TGTGCCACCAGTGATTTGGCCGCGATAGGTGGGGCAGGGGACATCGGGGAGCTGTTTTTT. It translates to CATSDLAAIGGAGDIGELFF.

The gene calls are TRBV12-3 or TRBV12-4 and TRBJ1-5, with no clear D. CDR3 length: 15 amino acids. V dropped 1 base and J dropped 0 bases, with 7 bases sitting between them. DNA of the CDR3: TGTGCCAGCAGTTTAGACAGTATTAGCAATCAGCCCCAGCATTTT. Translation gives CASSLDSISNQPQHF.

The chain carries TRBV29-1 and TRBJ2-7; weak D call: TRBD1 (5 bases). The CDR3 contains 12 residues. Germline CDR1 is SQVTM and CDR2 is ANQGSEA. The V end lost 3 bases, the J end lost 3 bases, and 9 bases lay between the germline ends. CDR3 residues: CSVDGAGYEQYF. The CDR3 bases are TGCAGCGTTGATGGGGCAGGCTACGAGCAGTACTTC.

J is TRBJ1-4 and V is TRBV20-1, with D uncertain. Looked up from germline, CDR1 is DFQATT and CDR2 is SNEGSKA (reference sequence). The CDR3 totals 14 residues. Trimming left V 1 base short and J 0 bases short, with 6 bases between. In nucleotides, the CDR3 is TGCAGTGCTAGAGTCGGGGCAACTAATGAAAAACTGTTTTTT. Protein product: CSARVGATNEKLFF.

The rearrangement joins TRBV5-1 to TRBJ2-1; D tentatively fits TRBD1 or TRBD2 (5 bases each). Germline V gene data show CDR1 as SGHRS and CDR2 as YFSETQ. The germline V and J ends were trimmed by 3 bases and 10 bases, with 8 bases remaining between them. This CDR3 has 11 residues. The CDR3 coding sequence is TGCGCCAGCAGCTCTAGGGACGAGCAGTTCTTC. Its protein product is CASSSRDEQFF.

V is TRBV7-2 and J is TRBJ2-1; D might be TRBD2 (5 bases). The CDR3 is made up of 13 amino acids. Germline lookup yields CDR1 SGHTA and CDR2 FQGNSA. Trimming took off 4 bases at V and 8 bases at J, with 12 bases between the two ends. CDR3 protein: CASSSNTRDEQFF. The CDR3 DNA reads as TGTGCCAGCAGCTCAAACACGAGGGATGAGCAGTTCTTC.

This clonotype was recorded once. This chain joins TRBV18 and TRBJ2-3; D not certain. From germline, CDR1 is KGHSH and CDR2 LQKENI. V was pared by 3 bases and J by 2 bases, with 12 bases between. This CDR3 has 15 residues. This CDR3 reads CASSPRAAHTDTQYF. In DNA, the CDR3 is TGTGCCAGCTCACCTCGGGCAGCTCACACAGATACGCAGTATTTT.

The rearrangement joins TRBV27 to TRBJ2-7; D gene ambiguous. CDR1 and CDR2 from the germline V gene are MNHEY and SMNVEV (reference sequence). V shed 3 bases and J shed 2 bases, with 8 bases lying between them. The CDR3 runs to 13 residues. CDR3 in amino acids: CASSLRGTYEQYV. DNA for the CDR3: TGTGCCAGCAGTTTGCGCGGTACCTACGAGCAGTACGTC.

This chain connects TRBV28 to TRBJ2-7; 7 bases match TRBD2. The V and J ends lost 5 bases and 0 bases, in that order; junction bases with no gene match: 4. This CDR3 comprises 14 residues. Germline CDR1 and CDR2: MDHEN and SYDVKM. The CDR3 reads CASSQGGNSYEQYV. The CDR3 nucleotides are TGTGCCAGCAGTCAGGGAGGGAACTCCTACGAGCAGTACGTC.

V is TRBV7-2 and J is TRBJ2-7; 9 positions match TRBD2. The CDR3 covers 17 residues. Germline lookup yields CDR1 SGHTA and CDR2 FQGNSA. Losses at the gene ends were 5 bases for V and 3 bases for J; bases not matched to a gene: 14. The DNA for the CDR3 is TGTGCCAGCAGCCACCCTCCAGCGGGGGGCACCTACTACGAGCAGTACTTC. This encodes CASSHPPAGGTYYEQYF. The full variable domain, its missing parts supplied by reference TRBV7-2 and TRBJ2-7, is GAGVSQSPSNKVTEKGKDVELRCDPISGHTALYWYRQSLGQGLEFLIYFQGNSAPDKSGLPSDRFSAERTGGSVSTLTIQRTQQEDSAVYLCASSHPPAGGTYYEQYFGPGTRLTVT.

The chain employs TRBV7-9 and TRBJ2-5, with 7 bases identical to TRBD2. J gave up 3 bases and V 6 bases, and 7 bases lay outside the gene matches. CDR3 size: 14 residues. CDR1 SEHNR and CDR2 FQNEAQ come from the germline V gene (reference sequence). In DNA, the CDR3 is TGTGCCAGCAGACGCGGGGAGGGAGAAGAGACCCAGTACTTC. Translation gives CASRRGEGEETQYF.

This chain links TRBV5-4 with TRBJ2-7; D may match TRBD1 or TRBD2 (6 bases each). This CDR3 contains 15 residues. The germline V gene encodes CDR1 SGHNT and CDR2 YYREEE (reference sequence). Trimming took off 4 bases at V and 2 bases at J, with 16 bases between the two ends. CDR3 in amino acids: CASSGGPTRTYEQYV. Here the CDR3 DNA reads TGTGCCAGCAGCGGGGGGCCGACCCGGACCTACGAGCAGTACGTC.

The chain couples TRBV3-1 to TRBJ1-2; D may be TRBD1 (6 bases). V was trimmed by 3 bases and J by 4 bases, leaving 9 bases between them. The V gene's germline CDR1 is LGHDT and CDR2 YNNKEL (reference sequence). The CDR3 totals 13 residues. DNA for the CDR3: TGTGCCAGCAGCCATCGGGGGCCCTATGGCTACACCTTC. It codes for CASSHRGPYGYTF.

The chain carries TRBV5-6 and TRBJ2-7; no reliable D call. CDR1 SGHDT and CDR2 YYEEEE come from the germline V gene. The V gene lost 0 bases and the J gene lost 4 bases, with 5 bases spanning the gap. The CDR3 runs 12 residues. CDR3 coding DNA: TGTGCCAGCAGCTTGGGGCGGTACGAGCAGTACGTC. It translates to CASSLGRYEQYV.

This clonotype was counted a single time. The chain links TRBV3-1 to TRBJ2-4; D remains ambiguous. There are 12 residues in the CDR3. Germline V CDR1 and CDR2: LGHDT, YNNKEL (reference sequence). Trimming took 5 bases from V and 7 from J, leaving 9 bases between them. CDR3 bases: TGTGCCAGCAGCTCGGTAGGGAACATTCAGTACTTC. This sequence encodes CASSSVGNIQYF.